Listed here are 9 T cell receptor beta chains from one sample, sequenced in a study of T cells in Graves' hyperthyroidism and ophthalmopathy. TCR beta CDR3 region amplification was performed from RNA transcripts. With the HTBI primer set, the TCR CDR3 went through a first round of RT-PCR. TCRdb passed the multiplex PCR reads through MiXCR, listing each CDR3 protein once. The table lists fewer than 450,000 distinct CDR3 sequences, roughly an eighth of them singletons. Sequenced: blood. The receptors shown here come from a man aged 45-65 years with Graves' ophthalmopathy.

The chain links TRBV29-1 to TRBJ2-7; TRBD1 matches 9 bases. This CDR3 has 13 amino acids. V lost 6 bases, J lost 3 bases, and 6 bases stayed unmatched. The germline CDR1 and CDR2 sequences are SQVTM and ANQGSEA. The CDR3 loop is CSVGSGQGYEQYF. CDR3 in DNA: TGCAGCGTCGGATCGGGACAGGGCTACGAGCAGTACTTC.

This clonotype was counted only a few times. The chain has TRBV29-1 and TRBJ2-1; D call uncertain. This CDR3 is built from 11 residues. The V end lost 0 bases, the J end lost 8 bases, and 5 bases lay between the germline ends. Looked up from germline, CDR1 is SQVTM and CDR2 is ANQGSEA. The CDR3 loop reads CSVEDRYEQFF. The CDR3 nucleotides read TGCAGCGTTGAAGATCGGTATGAGCAGTTCTTC.

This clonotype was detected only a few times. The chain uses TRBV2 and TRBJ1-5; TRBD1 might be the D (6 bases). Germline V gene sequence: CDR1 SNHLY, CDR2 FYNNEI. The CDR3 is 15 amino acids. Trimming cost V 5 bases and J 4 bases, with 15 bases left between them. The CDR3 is CASSQSGDRNQPQHF. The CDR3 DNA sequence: TGTGCCAGCAGTCAGTCAGGGGACCGGAATCAGCCCCAGCATTTT.

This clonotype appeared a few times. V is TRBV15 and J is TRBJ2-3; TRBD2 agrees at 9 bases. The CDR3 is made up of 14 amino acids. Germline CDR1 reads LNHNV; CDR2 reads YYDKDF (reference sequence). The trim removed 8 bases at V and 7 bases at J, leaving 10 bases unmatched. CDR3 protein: CATQKGREGNTQYF. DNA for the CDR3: TGTGCCACCCAGAAAGGGCGGGAGGGTAATACGCAGTATTTT.

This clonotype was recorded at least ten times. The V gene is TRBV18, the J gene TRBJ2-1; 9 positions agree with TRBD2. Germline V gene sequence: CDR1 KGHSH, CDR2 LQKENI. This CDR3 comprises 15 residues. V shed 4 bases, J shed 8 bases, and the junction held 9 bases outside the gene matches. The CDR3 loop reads CASSRAGGRGYEQFF. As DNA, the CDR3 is TGTGCCAGCTCACGAGCGGGAGGACGTGGTTATGAGCAGTTCTTC.

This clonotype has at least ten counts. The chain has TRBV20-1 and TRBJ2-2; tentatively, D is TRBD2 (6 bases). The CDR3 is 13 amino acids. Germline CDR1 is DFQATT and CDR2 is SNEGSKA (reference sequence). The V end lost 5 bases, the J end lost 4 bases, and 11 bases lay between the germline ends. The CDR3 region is CSAAPEGTGELFF. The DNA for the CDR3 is TGCAGTGCTGCCCCGGAGGGCACCGGGGAGCTGTTTTTT.

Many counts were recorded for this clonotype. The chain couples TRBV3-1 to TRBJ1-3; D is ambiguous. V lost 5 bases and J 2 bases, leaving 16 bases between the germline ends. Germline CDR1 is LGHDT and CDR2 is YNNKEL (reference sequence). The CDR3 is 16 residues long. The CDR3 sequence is CASSSPRREAGNTIYF. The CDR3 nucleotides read TGTGCCAGCAGCTCCCCCCGGCGAGAGGCTGGAAACACCATATATTTT.

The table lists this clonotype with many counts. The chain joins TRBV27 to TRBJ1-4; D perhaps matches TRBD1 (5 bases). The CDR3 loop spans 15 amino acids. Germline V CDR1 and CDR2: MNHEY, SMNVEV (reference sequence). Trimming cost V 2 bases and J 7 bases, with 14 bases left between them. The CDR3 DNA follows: TGTGCCAGCAGTTTACTGGGCCAGGGAGTTGAAAAACTGTTTTTT. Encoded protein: CASSLLGQGVEKLFF.

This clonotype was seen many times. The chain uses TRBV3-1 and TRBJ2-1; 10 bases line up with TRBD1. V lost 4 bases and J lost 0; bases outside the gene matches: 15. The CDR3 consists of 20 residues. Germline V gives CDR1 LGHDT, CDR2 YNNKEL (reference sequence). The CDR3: CASSPWSGTGAQSSYNEQFF. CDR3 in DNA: TGTGCCAGCAGCCCCTGGTCGGGGACAGGGGCGCAGAGCTCCTACAATGAGCAGTTCTTC.